Each of the 9 T cell receptor beta chains below was sequenced from the same sample in a study of control samples from healthy donors and cancer patients. Assay: immunoSEQ multiplex PCR; the TCRdb copy retains only in-frame clones and omits some. The top ten hold 5% to 7% of the sample, which has under 450,000 clones, 75% to 95% seen once. Sequencing input: PBMCs. Every receptor here comes from a man aged 40-55 years with head and neck cancer.

The chain employs TRBV12-5 and TRBJ1-1; D not resolved. Trimming took 0 bases from V and 5 from J, leaving 22 bases between them. The CDR3 totals 18 residues. Germline assignment: CDR1 LGHNT and CDR2 FRNRAP. The CDR3 bases are TGTGCTAGTGGTTTGGTATTGTTAACGAATTCGCGGGGTACTGAAGCTTTCTTT. Amino acid sequence: CASGLVLLTNSRGTEAFF.

The chain employs TRBV5-1 and TRBJ2-7, with D perhaps assigned TRBD1 or TRBD2 (5 bases each). Looked up from germline, CDR1 is SGHRS and CDR2 is YFSETQ. The CDR3 spans 15 residues. The ends were cut back, 4 bases at V and 5 bases at J, with 19 bases in the middle. CDR3 coding DNA: TGCGCCAGCAGCCCGTGGGACCGAACGTCCGACGAGCAGTACTTC. Its protein product is CASSPWDRTSDEQYF.

The chain joins TRBV11-2 to TRBJ1-1, with 8 bases fitting TRBD1. CDR3 length: 18 residues. V dropped 1 base and J dropped 4; count of bases not matched to a gene: 14. The germline gives CDR1 SGHAT, CDR2 FQNNGV. This chain's CDR3 is CASSLVRVSGGRGTEAFF. The CDR3 DNA sequence: TGTGCCAGCAGCTTAGTACGGGTGTCAGGGGGCAGGGGCACTGAAGCTTTCTTT.

The gene calls are TRBV18 and TRBJ1-4; 8 bases map to TRBD1. The germline CDR1 and CDR2 sequences are KGHSH and LQKENI. J gave up 0 bases and V 4 bases, and 10 bases lay outside the gene matches. The CDR3 contains 18 residues. The CDR3 is CASSLPGQESATNEKLFF. Written as DNA, the CDR3 is TGTGCCAGCTCACTACCGGGACAGGAATCCGCAACTAATGAAAAACTGTTTTTT. The full variable domain, completed using reference TRBV18 and TRBJ1-4, is NAGVMQNPRHLVRRRGQEARLRCSPMKGHSHVYWYRQLPEEGLKFMVYLQKENIIDESGMPKERFSAEFPKEGPSILRIQQVVRGDSAAYFCASSLPGQESATNEKLFFGSGTQLSVL.

This clone was seen just once. V is TRBV27 and J is TRBJ2-1, with D unclear. Trimming cost V 5 bases and J 10 bases, with 15 bases left between them. The CDR3 is 13 amino acids. The germline V gene encodes CDR1 MNHEY and CDR2 SMNVEV (reference sequence). The CDR3 region has the DNA TGTGCCAGCAGTCCGACCCTTGTGGAGGAGCAGTTCTTC. Translation: CASSPTLVEEQFF.

V and J are TRBV7-3 and TRBJ2-2; TRBD1 matches at 11 bases. The CDR3 has 15 residues. Trimming at V came to 4 bases and at J to 7 bases, leaving 5 bases not matched to a gene. Germline assignment: CDR1 SGHTA and CDR2 FQGTGA. DNA of the CDR3: TGTGCCAGCAGCTCGGACAGGGGGCGGAACGGGGAGCTGTTTTTT. Translation: CASSSDRGRNGELFF. Based on the CDR3 plus reference TRBV7-3 and TRBJ2-2, the full variable domain is GAGVSQTPSNKVTEKGKYVELRCDPISGHTALYWYRQSLGQGPEFLIYFQGTGAADDSGLPNDRFFAVRPEGSVSTLKIQRTERGDSAVYLCASSSDRGRNGELFFGEGSRLTVL.

The CDR3 loop is CASGPGRRNTGELFF. In nucleotides, the CDR3 is TGTGCCAGCGGGCCGGGCAGGAGAAACACCGGGGAGCTGTTTTTT. The chain combines TRBV28 with TRBJ2-2; D is undetermined. Trimming removed 8 bases at V and 2 bases at J, with 15 bases between. The CDR3 spans 15 residues. Germline CDR1 is MDHEN and CDR2 is SYDVKM.

The gene calls are TRBV28 and TRBJ2-4; 10 bases fit TRBD1. Germline CDR1 reads MDHEN; CDR2 reads SYDVKM. V shed 5 bases, J shed 7 bases, and the junction held 8 bases outside the gene matches. The CDR3 contains 15 residues. The CDR3 DNA reads TGTGCCAGCAGTCTGACAGGGGGCGATAGGAACATTCAGTACTTC. As protein: CASSLTGGDRNIQYF.

The gene calls are TRBV6-6 and TRBJ1-1; D gene unclear. Trimming cost V 4 bases and J 6 bases, with 9 bases left between them. The CDR3 sequence is 12 residues long. CDR1 and CDR2 from the germline V gene are MNHNY and SVGAGI (reference sequence). The CDR3 coding sequence is TGTGCCAGCAGTTCCCCTGGCCCTGAAGCTTTCTTT. This gives the protein CASSSPGPEAFF.